Listed below are T cell receptor beta chains from one sample, sequenced in a study of T cells after posttransplantation cyclophosphamide. Using immunoSEQ multiplex PCR, the repertoire was profiled, and TCRdb retains in-frame clones only, with some absent. Of approximately 23,000 clones in the sample, 97% were seen once. The source material was naive CD4+ T cells sorted from PBMCs. The receptor source for this set is a man aged 50 to 60 in good health, CMV-negative, and a related stem cell transplant donor. CDR3s leave out the opening cysteine and the closing phenylalanine or tryptophan. The D gene is left open where the match is weak.

CDR3,D,V,J
ASSSTGTGHTEAF,TRBD1,TRBV7-9,TRBJ1-1
ASRQGPVLANYGYT,TRBD1,TRBV5-1,TRBJ1-2
ASSDSYRRMVDTQY,.,TRBV6-4,TRBJ2-3
ASSLTTIYNEQF,.,TRBV7-3,TRBJ2-1
ASSLVAGGDYGYT,TRBD1,TRBV7-9,TRBJ1-2
ASSPGDRRNEKLF,TRBD1,TRBV27,TRBJ1-4
ASGTGGSGETQY,TRBD1,TRBV7-3,TRBJ2-5
ASSSGAGAGDTQY,TRBD2,TRBV5-1,TRBJ2-3
ASSQEGSGSGETQY,TRBD2,TRBV4-2,TRBJ2-5
ASSLTGNNEKLF,.,TRBV7-9,TRBJ1-4
ASSLQLAGGPWEQY,TRBD2,TRBV4-1,TRBJ2-7
SVGQGAEKLF,TRBD1,TRBV29-1,TRBJ1-4
ASSPFRANPGNTIY,.,TRBV18,TRBJ1-3
ASSLGQGHEKLF,.,TRBV27,TRBJ1-4
ASKPPSGGAGELF,TRBD2,TRBV11-2,TRBJ2-2
ASSEGQGSSYEQY,TRBD1,TRBV18,TRBJ2-7
AIRATGTDYEQY,TRBD1,TRBV10-3,TRBJ2-7
ASSSPRTGDEQY,TRBD1,TRBV11-2,TRBJ2-7
ASSLPTGGPETQY,TRBD1,TRBV27,TRBJ2-5
ASSLWGTRNTEAF,.,TRBV27,TRBJ1-1
ASSYSGDSGNTIY,.,TRBV6-5,TRBJ1-3
ASSERTSTDTQY,.,TRBV28,TRBJ2-3
ASSLGIQGLGPNEKLF,.,TRBV5-8,TRBJ1-4
SVRGLGYEQY,.,TRBV29-1,TRBJ2-7
ASSLEGDYYNEQF,.,TRBV4-3,TRBJ2-1
AWRTGAYSNQPQH,TRBD1,TRBV30,TRBJ1-5
ASSLRAAGGQETQY,.,TRBV5-6,TRBJ2-5
ASRKRVAGGRSDIQY,TRBD2,TRBV4-3,TRBJ2-4
ASSLYGGINSPLH,.,TRBV27,TRBJ1-6
ASSPRGLGLAQY,TRBD1,TRBV7-2,TRBJ2-5
ASSQDLRTSGHRGELF,TRBD2,TRBV4-3,TRBJ2-2
ASSLGGGFQPNTGELF,.,TRBV7-9,TRBJ2-2
ASTGLAVYGTQY,TRBD2,TRBV5-6,TRBJ2-5
ASSQGLGTYEQY,.,TRBV4-2,TRBJ2-7
ASKTSSGRDEQY,TRBD2,TRBV19,TRBJ2-7
ASSVPPGQGWQPQH,TRBD1,TRBV7-2,TRBJ1-5
ASSESGFGPSGNTIY,.,TRBV18,TRBJ1-3
ASSQDQGPYEQY,.,TRBV4-2,TRBJ2-7
ASSLEVTGPFGYT,TRBD1,TRBV7-9,TRBJ1-2
ASSRLFREDTQY,.,TRBV4-1,TRBJ2-3
SGEGSGGVVEQF,TRBD2,TRBV29-1,TRBJ2-1
ASSLVAGQKPYEQY,.,TRBV7-2,TRBJ2-7
ASITGGGLYYGYT,.,TRBV2,TRBJ1-2